The 2 T cell receptor beta chains in this list originate from one sample, sequenced in a study of CD4 and CD8 cells across lung adenocarcinoma regions. Each CDR3 protein gets one entry after TCRdb re-called the PCR reads with MiXCR. The table lists around 25,000 distinct CDR3 sequences, roughly half of them singletons. Sequencing was done on a sample of CD8+ T cells from the center of a lung tumor. The receptors originated from a male donor with lung adenocarcinoma. The CD4 and CD8 labels of this study may be unreliable.

This clonotype was found many times. J is TRBJ2-4 and V is TRBV6-5; 9 bases match TRBD2. CDR1 and CDR2 from the germline V gene are MNHEY and SVGAGI. J was trimmed by 8 bases and V by 1 base; bases with no gene match: 6. This CDR3 region has 15 residues. The CDR3 DNA sequence: TGTGCCAGCAGTTACTGCAGCGGGAGGTTCTACATTCAGTACTTC. Translating it yields CASSYCSGRFYIQYF.

This clonotype is labeled as medium-sized. This chain joins TRBV10-1 and TRBJ2-3; 9 bases are a match to TRBD1. CDR3 size: 17 residues. Germline CDR1 is WNHNN and CDR2 is SYGVQD (reference sequence). V dropped 4 bases and J dropped 2; count of bases not matched to a gene: 10. Written as DNA, the CDR3 is TGCGCCAGCAGTGGGAACCCGGGACAGGGACACACAGATACGCAGTATTTT. Amino acids: CASSGNPGQGHTDTQYF.